A single sample gave rise to the 8 T cell receptor beta chains below, sequenced in a study of cytomegalovirus exposure and HLA in healthy donors (dated by TCRdb to about 2017). Libraries came from the immunoSEQ multiplex PCR assay. The multiplex PCR relied on a mix of 60 forward primers for TCR Vbeta segments and 13 reverse primers for TCR Jbeta segments. TCRdb obtained this table from immuneACCESS and retained in-frame rearrangements with V and J assigned. These tables miss some clones; where compared with another copy, unresolved V genes account for less than half of the shortfall, and the remainder is unexplained. The sample data list 150,000 to 200,000 clones, and about 72% of these were observed just once. The ten largest clones take up over 1.1% of the sample. The sequenced sample was PBMCs. The receptors stem from a man aged 55 to 70 in good health and CMV-seronegative.

The gene calls are TRBV28 and TRBJ2-7; 9 bases agree with TRBD2. CDR1 is MDHEN and CDR2 is SYDVKM in the germline V gene. V lost 10 bases, J lost 1 base, and 11 bases stayed unmatched. The length of the CDR3 is 15 residues. The DNA of the CDR3 is TGTGCCACCCTAGCGGCGGGAGGGCCTTCCTACGAGCAGTACTTC. It codes for CATLAAGGPSYEQYF.

The rearrangement uses TRBV6-6 and TRBJ2-1; a weak D match, TRBD2 (6 bases). The CDR3 length is 16 residues. The germline gives CDR1 MNHNY, CDR2 SVGAGI (reference sequence). V lost 0 bases, J lost 3 bases, and 12 bases lay in between. CDR3 DNA: TGTGCCAGCAGTTACTCCCGAGATAGCGGCTACAATGAGCAGTTCTTC. Translation: CASSYSRDSGYNEQFF.

This clone has just a few counts. This rearrangement joins TRBV30 to TRBJ2-1; D might be TRBD2 (6 bases). This CDR3 contains 15 residues. Trimming pared 3 bases from V and 0 bases from J, leaving 12 bases between. CDR1 is GTSNPN and CDR2 is SVGIG in the germline V gene (reference sequence). DNA for the CDR3: TGTGCCTGGAGAGGACTATTTAGCTCCTACAATGAGCAGTTCTTC. It is translated as CAWRGLFSSYNEQFF. Full variable domain (rest looked up from reference TRBV30 and TRBJ2-1): SQTIHQWPATLVQPVGSPLSLECTVEGTSNPNLYWYRQAAGRGLQLLFYSVGIGQISSEVPQNLSASRPQDRQFILSSKKLLLSDSGFYLCAWRGLFSSYNEQFFGPGTRLTVL.

The J gene is TRBJ2-3, the V gene TRBV6-5; maybe TRBD2 (6 bases). With 7 bases removed from V and 6 bases from J, the gap between germline ends came to 14 bases. This CDR3 comprises 13 residues. Germline CDR1 reads MNHEY; CDR2 reads SVGAGI. DNA for the CDR3: TGTGCCAGCACCCACCCCGCGGGGGATACGCAGTATTTT. Its translation: CASTHPAGDTQYF.

V gene TRBV27 combines with J gene TRBJ2-3, with TRBD2 matching over 10 bases. J was trimmed by 1 base and V by 7 bases; bases with no gene match: 8. Germline CDR1 and CDR2: MNHEY and SMNVEV (reference sequence). This CDR3 contains 16 residues. The CDR3 nucleotides read TGTGCCAGCATCCAGATTAGCGGGGGGCGCACAGATACGCAGTATTTT. Its translation is CASIQISGGRTDTQYF.

As regards this clone: Additional DNA sequences in this sample encode the identical CDR3. The chain links TRBV11-2 to TRBJ2-1, with 10 bases lining up with TRBD2. The junction had 3 bases not matched to a gene; V was cut back by 1 base and J by 0 bases. Germline loops: CDR1 SGHAT, CDR2 FQNNGV. The CDR3 contains 17 residues. This CDR3 reads CASSLGTSGYSYNEQFF. For the CDR3, the DNA is TGTGCCAGCAGCTTAGGGACTAGCGGATACTCCTACAATGAGCAGTTCTTC.

The V call is TRBV2, the J call TRBJ2-2; maybe TRBD2 (6 bases). The germline gives CDR1 SNHLY, CDR2 FYNNEI. Trimming took off 6 bases at V and 0 bases at J, with 8 bases between the two ends. The CDR3 is 14 residues long. The CDR3 region is CASRGGANTGELFF. CDR3 coding DNA: TGTGCCAGCAGAGGAGGGGCGAACACCGGGGAGCTGTTTTTT. Drawing the rest from reference TRBV2 and TRBJ2-2, the complete variable domain is EPEVTQTPSHQVTQMGQEVILRCVPISNHLYFYWYRQILGQKVEFLVSFYNNEISEKSEIFDDQFSVERPDGSNFTLKIRSTKLEDSAMYFCASRGGANTGELFFGEGSRLTVL.

The J gene is TRBJ2-1, the V gene TRBV21-1; the table's D call TRBD2 went unverified against the DNA. TRBV21-1 is annotated as a pseudogene. This CDR3 is built from 19 residues. CDR3 in DNA: TGTGCCAGCAGCAACTCGACTAGCGGAAAGCCCAACCCCTACAATGAGCAGTTCTTC. Protein product: CASSNSTSGKPNPYNEQFF.